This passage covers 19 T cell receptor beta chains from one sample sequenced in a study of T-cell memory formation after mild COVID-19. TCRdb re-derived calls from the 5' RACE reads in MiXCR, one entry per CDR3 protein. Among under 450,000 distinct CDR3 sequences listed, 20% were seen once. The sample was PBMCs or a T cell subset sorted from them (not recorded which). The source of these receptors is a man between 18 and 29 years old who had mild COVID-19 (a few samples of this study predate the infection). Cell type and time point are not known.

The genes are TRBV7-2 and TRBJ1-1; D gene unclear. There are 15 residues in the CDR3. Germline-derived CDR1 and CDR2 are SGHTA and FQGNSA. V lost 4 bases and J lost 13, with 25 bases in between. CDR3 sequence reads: CASSYEARIRGWGFF. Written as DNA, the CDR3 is TGTGCCAGCAGCTATGAGGCACGGATACGGGGTTGGGGTTTCTTT.

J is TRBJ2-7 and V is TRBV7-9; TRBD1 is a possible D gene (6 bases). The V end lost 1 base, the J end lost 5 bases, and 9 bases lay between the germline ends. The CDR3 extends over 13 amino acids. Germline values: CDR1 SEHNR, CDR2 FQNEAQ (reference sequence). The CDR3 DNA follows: TGTGCCAGCAGCTTAGAGGACAGCCACGAGCAGTACTTC. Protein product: CASSLEDSHEQYF.

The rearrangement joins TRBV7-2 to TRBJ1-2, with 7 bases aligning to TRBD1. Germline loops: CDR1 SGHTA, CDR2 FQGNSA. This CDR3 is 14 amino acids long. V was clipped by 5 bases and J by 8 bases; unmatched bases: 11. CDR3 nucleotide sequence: TGTGCCAGCAGCAGTAGGACAGGCGATTTCGGCTACACCTTC. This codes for CASSSRTGDFGYTF.

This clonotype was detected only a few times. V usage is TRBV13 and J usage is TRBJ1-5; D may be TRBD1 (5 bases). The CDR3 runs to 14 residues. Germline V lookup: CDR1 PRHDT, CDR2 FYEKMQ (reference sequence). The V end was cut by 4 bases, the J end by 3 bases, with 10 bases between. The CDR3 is CASSSRDDNQPQHF. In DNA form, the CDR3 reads TGTGCCAGCAGCTCTCGGGACGACAATCAGCCCCAGCATTTT.

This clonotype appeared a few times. CDR3 DNA: TGTGCCAGCAGAATTGGGCAGTTTGGGGCCAACGTCCTGACTTTC. It yields the protein CASRIGQFGANVLTF. The rearrangement links TRBV6-6 to TRBJ2-6; D not resolved. The CDR3 is 15 amino acids. Trimming took off 6 bases at V and 3 bases at J, with 12 bases between the two ends. CDR1 and CDR2 (germline): MNHNY, SVGAGI (reference sequence).

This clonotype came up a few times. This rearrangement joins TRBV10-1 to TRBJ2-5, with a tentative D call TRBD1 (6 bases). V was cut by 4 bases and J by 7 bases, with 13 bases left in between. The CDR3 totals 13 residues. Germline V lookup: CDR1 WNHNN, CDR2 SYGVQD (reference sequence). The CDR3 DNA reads TGCGCCAGCAGTGCCGACAGGTCGGGGACCCAGTACTTC. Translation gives CASSADRSGTQYF.

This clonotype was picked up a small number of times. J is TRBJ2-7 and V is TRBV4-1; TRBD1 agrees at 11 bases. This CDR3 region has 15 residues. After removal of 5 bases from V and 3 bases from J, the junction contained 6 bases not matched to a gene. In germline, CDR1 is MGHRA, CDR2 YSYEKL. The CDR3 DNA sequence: TGCGCCAGCAGCAACACCGGGACAGGGGGCTACGAGCAGTACTTC. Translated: CASSNTGTGGYEQYF.

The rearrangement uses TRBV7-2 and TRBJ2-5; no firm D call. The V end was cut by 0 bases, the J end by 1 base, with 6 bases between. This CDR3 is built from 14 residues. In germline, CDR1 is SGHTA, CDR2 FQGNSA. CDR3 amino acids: CASSLALTQETQYF. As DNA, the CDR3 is TGTGCCAGCAGCTTAGCACTGACCCAAGAGACCCAGTACTTC.

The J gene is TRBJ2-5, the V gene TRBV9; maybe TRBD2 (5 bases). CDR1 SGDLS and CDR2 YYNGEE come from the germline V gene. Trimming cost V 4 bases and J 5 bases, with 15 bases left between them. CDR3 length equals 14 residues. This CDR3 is CASSPSAGRETQYF. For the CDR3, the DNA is TGTGCCAGCAGCCCCTCGGCGGGTCGGGAGACCCAGTACTTC.

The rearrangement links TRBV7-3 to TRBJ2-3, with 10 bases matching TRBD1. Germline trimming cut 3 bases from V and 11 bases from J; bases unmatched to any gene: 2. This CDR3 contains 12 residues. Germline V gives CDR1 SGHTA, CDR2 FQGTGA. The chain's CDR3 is CASSLGQGKQYF. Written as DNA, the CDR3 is TGTGCCAGCAGCTTGGGACAGGGGAAGCAGTATTTT. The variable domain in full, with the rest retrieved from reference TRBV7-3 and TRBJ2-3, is GAGVSQTPSNKVTEKGKYVELRCDPISGHTALYWYRQSLGQGPEFLIYFQGTGAADDSGLPNDRFFAVRPEGSVSTLKIQRTERGDSAVYLCASSLGQGKQYFGPGTRLTVL.

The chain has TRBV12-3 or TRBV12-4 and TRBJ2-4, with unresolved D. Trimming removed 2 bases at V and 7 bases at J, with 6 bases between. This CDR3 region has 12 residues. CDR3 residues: CASSLNRNIQYF. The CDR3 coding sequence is TGTGCCAGCAGTTTAAATCGGAACATTCAGTACTTC.

The CDR3 coding sequence is TGTGCCATCAGTGGACCGGGACTAGCGGGGGGATACGAGCAGTACTTC. Protein: CAISGPGLAGGYEQYF. The chain combines TRBV10-3 with TRBJ2-7, with 15 bases lining up with TRBD2. V lost 4 bases and J lost 4; bases outside the gene matches: 5. The CDR3 runs 16 residues. CDR1 and CDR2 from the germline V gene are ENHRY and SYGVKD.

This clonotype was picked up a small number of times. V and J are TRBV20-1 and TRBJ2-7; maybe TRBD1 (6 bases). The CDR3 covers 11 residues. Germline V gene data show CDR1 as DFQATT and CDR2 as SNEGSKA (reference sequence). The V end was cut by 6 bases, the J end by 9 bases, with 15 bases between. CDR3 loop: CSASGTRGQYV. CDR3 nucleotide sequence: TGCAGTGCCTCCGGGACACGGGGGCAGTACGTC.

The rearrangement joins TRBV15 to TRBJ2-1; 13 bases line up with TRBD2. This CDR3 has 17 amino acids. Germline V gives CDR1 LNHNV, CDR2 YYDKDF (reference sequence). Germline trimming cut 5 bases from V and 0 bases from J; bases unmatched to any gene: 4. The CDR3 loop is CATSARLAGGSYNEQFF. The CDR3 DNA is TGTGCCACCAGCGCGAGACTAGCGGGGGGCTCCTACAATGAGCAGTTCTTC.

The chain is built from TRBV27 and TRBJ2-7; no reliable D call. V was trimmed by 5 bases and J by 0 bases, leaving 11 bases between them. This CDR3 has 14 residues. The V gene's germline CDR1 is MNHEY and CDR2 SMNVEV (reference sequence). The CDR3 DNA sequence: TGTGCCAGCAGTCCGCGCCCCGGCTCCTACGAGCAGTACGTC. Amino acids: CASSPRPGSYEQYV.

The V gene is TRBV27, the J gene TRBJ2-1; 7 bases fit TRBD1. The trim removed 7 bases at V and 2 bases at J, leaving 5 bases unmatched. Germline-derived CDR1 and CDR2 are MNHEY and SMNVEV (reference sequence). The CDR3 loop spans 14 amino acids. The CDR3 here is CASTRTGTYNEQFF. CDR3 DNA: TGTGCCAGCACTCGGACAGGAACCTACAATGAGCAGTTCTTC.

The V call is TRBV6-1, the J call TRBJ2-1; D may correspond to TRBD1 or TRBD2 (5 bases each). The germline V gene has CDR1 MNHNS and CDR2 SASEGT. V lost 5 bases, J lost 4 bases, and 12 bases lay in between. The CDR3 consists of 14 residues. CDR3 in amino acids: CASSPGRSYNEQFF. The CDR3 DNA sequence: TGTGCCAGCAGTCCGGGACGGTCTTACAATGAGCAGTTCTTC.

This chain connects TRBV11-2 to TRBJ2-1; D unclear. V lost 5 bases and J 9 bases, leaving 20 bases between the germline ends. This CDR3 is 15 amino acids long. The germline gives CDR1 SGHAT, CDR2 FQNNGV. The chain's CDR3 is CASSIPGRSAREQFF. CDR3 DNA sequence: TGTGCCAGCAGCATACCGGGTAGGTCCGCGCGTGAGCAGTTCTTC.

The CDR3 nucleotides are TGTGCCAGCTCACCAGTTAGCAATCAGCCCCAGCATTTT. It translates to CASSPVSNQPQHF. The chain combines TRBV18 with TRBJ1-5; D is unresolved. This CDR3 contains 13 residues. V was trimmed by 2 bases and J by 0 bases, leaving 2 bases between them. Germline assignment: CDR1 KGHSH and CDR2 LQKENI. Full variable domain (remainder filled in from reference TRBV18 and TRBJ1-5): NAGVMQNPRHLVRRRGQEARLRCSPMKGHSHVYWYRQLPEEGLKFMVYLQKENIIDESGMPKERFSAEFPKEGPSILRIQQVVRGDSAAYFCASSPVSNQPQHFGDGTRLSIL.